Detailed here is one T cell receptor (beta chain). The CDR3 runs to 13 residues. Trimming removed 4 bases at V and 1 base at J, with 10 bases between. CDR1 is SQVTM and CDR2 is ANQGSEA in the germline V gene. TCRdb keeps only in-frame clones here, not all; method: immunoSEQ multiplex PCR. The sample records 150,000 to 200,000 clones, less than 95% being singletons. This record comes from a study of blood T cell repertoires in COVID-19. The V call is TRBV29-1, the J call TRBJ1-1; possible D gene TRBD1, 6 bases. The sequenced material came from peripheral blood. This receptor was obtained from a man aged 30 to 45 with COVID-19, enrolled during active disease. The CDR3 nucleotides are TGCAGCGTTGTTCGGACAGCGAACACTGAAGCTTTCTTT. Encoded protein: CSVVRTANTEAFF.